Presented here are 30 T cell receptor beta chains from one specimen sequenced in a study of cytomegalovirus exposure and HLA in healthy donors (dated by TCRdb to about 2017). To prepare the library, the immunoSEQ multiplex PCR assay was applied. For the multiplex PCR, a mixture combining 60 forward primers for TCR Vbeta segments and 13 reverse primers for TCR Jbeta segments was used. The table was pulled from immuneACCESS by TCRdb, which kept in-frame rearrangements only. Such tables lose some clones; where checked, under half of the loss comes from unresolved V genes, and the rest has no known cause. For this sample there are 200,000 to 250,000 clones; 85% to 90% appear just once. The ten top clones hold 1% to 1.5% of the sample. Sequencing input: PBMCs. The receptor set was obtained from a human donor in good health.

There are a few counts of this clone. This chain uses TRBV18 with TRBJ1-2, with 12 positions matching TRBD1. The CDR3 contains 16 residues. The germline V gene encodes CDR1 KGHSH and CDR2 LQKENI. J lost 2 bases, V lost 3 bases, and 4 bases had no gene match. CDR3 nucleotide sequence: TGTGCCAGCTCACCGGGGACAGGGGGCACCAACTATGGCTACACCTTC. It translates to CASSPGTGGTNYGYTF.

The chain joins TRBV5-1 to TRBJ2-7; 10 nucleotides line up with TRBD1. Germline V gene lookup returns CDR1 SGHRS and CDR2 YFSETQ. The CDR3 length is 14 residues. V gave up 0 bases and J gave up 5 bases; unmatched junction bases: 2. Here the CDR3 reads CASSLGQGADEQYF. The CDR3 bases are TGCGCCAGCAGCTTGGGACAGGGGGCGGACGAGCAGTACTTC.

The chain combines TRBV11-2 with TRBJ2-1; 9 nucleotides agree with TRBD2. Losses at the gene ends were 2 bases for V and 2 bases for J; bases not matched to a gene: 7. Germline V gene lookup returns CDR1 SGHAT and CDR2 FQNNGV. This CDR3 region has 17 residues. The DNA of the CDR3 is TGTGCCAGCAGCTTACTTGGTAGCGGGAGTCCCTACAATGAGCAGTTCTTC. This sequence encodes CASSLLGSGSPYNEQFF.

V is TRBV14 and J is TRBJ2-7; a possible D gene is TRBD2 (5 bases). The V gene lost 0 bases and the J gene lost 5 bases, with 14 bases spanning the gap. The length of the CDR3 is 15 residues. Germline CDR1 and CDR2: SGHDN and FVKESK. The CDR3 loop is CASSQDAGLSHEQYF. For the CDR3, the DNA is TGTGCCAGCAGCCAAGACGCGGGCCTTAGCCACGAGCAGTACTTC.

This chain uses TRBV7-2 with TRBJ1-1; a weak D match, TRBD1 (5 bases). This CDR3 has 15 residues. Germline CDR1 is SGHTA and CDR2 is FQGNSA. V lost 5 bases, J lost 3 bases, and 16 bases lay in between. DNA of the CDR3: TGTGCCAGCAGCCAGAGAGCGGGGCGTCACACTGAAGCTTTCTTT. This translates into CASSQRAGRHTEAFF. The variable domain in full, with the rest retrieved from reference TRBV7-2 and TRBJ1-1, is GAGVSQSPSNKVTEKGKDVELRCDPISGHTALYWYRQSLGQGLEFLIYFQGNSAPDKSGLPSDRFSAERTGGSVSTLTIQRTQQEDSAVYLCASSQRAGRHTEAFFGQGTRLTVV.

This clone has just a few counts. The chain links TRBV6-1 to TRBJ2-7; tentative D call: TRBD2 (7 bases). Trimming cost V 4 bases and J 7 bases, with 14 bases left between them. Germline V gives CDR1 MNHNS, CDR2 SASEGT. The CDR3 runs to 13 residues. The CDR3 loop reads CASSVWTAGEQYF. The DNA of the CDR3 is TGTGCCAGCAGTGTATGGACAGCGGGAGAGCAGTACTTC.

This chain links TRBV11-3 with TRBJ2-5, with TRBD1 matching over 8 bases. The CDR3 runs 18 residues. Germline V gene lookup returns CDR1 SGHNT and CDR2 YENEEA. V lost 1 base, J lost 5 bases, and 15 bases stayed unmatched. This CDR3 reads CASSLGPRRQGALETQYF. The CDR3 DNA sequence: TGTGCCAGCAGCTTAGGGCCCCGGCGGCAGGGGGCTTTGGAGACCCAGTACTTC.

The genes are TRBV18 and TRBJ2-5; TRBD1 might be the D (6 bases). The CDR3 length is 13 residues. Germline CDR1 and CDR2: KGHSH and LQKENI. V dropped 6 bases and J dropped 4 bases, with 12 bases sitting between them. CDR3 region: CASSQGQRETQYF. The CDR3 DNA follows: TGTGCCAGCTCTCAAGGACAGAGAGAGACCCAGTACTTC.

This chain connects TRBV5-4 to TRBJ2-1, with 9 bases that match TRBD1. Germline assignment: CDR1 SGHNT and CDR2 YYREEE (reference sequence). The CDR3 sequence is 16 residues long. Unmatched junction bases numbered 11, after V lost 2 bases and J lost 8 bases. The CDR3 DNA sequence: TGTGCCAGCAGCTTAGGTGCGACAGGGGGGGTCGATGAGCAGTTCTTC. Amino acids: CASSLGATGGVDEQFF.

This CDR3 is CASSLRTGSSYEQYF. CDR3 DNA: TGTGCCAGCAGTTTACGGACAGGGAGCTCCTACGAGCAGTACTTC. This chain links TRBV6-6 with TRBJ2-7; 8 bases match TRBD1. The CDR3 loop spans 15 amino acids. After removal of 4 bases from V and 0 bases from J, the junction contained 5 bases not matched to a gene. Germline V CDR1 and CDR2: MNHNY, SVGAGI (reference sequence).

The chain combines TRBV30 with TRBJ2-3; the match to TRBD2 covers 13 bases. The CDR3 extends over 16 amino acids. Trimming removed 0 bases from V and 5 bases from J; junction bases left unmatched: 5. Per the germline V gene, CDR1 is GTSNPN and CDR2 is SVGIG (reference sequence). The CDR3: CAWSVLAGGPGDTQYF. CDR3 DNA sequence: TGTGCCTGGAGTGTACTAGCGGGAGGGCCAGGAGATACGCAGTATTTT.

The chain carries TRBV4-3 and TRBJ1-4; 7 bases line up with TRBD1. Germline V gene lookup returns CDR1 LGHNA and CDR2 YSLEER. V was clipped by 4 bases and J by 7 bases; unmatched bases: 9. The CDR3 totals 15 residues. CDR3 sequence (DNA): TGCGCCAGCAGCCGGGTGGCAGGGGGAAGTGAAAAACTGTTTTTT. Translated, it gives CASSRVAGGSEKLFF.

This chain joins TRBV19 and TRBJ2-5; a possible D gene is TRBD1 (8 bases). Trimming took 9 bases from V and 2 from J, leaving 16 bases between them. Germline-derived CDR1 and CDR2 are LNHDA and SQIVND (reference sequence). The CDR3 runs 14 residues. DNA of the CDR3: TGTGCCAGCTCACAGGGGGGGGGACAAGAGACCCAGTACTTC. This encodes CASSQGGGQETQYF.

The genes are TRBV7-9 and TRBJ2-1; weak D call: TRBD2 (6 bases). This CDR3 contains 16 residues. The V gene lost 1 base and the J gene lost 0 bases, with 10 bases spanning the gap. Germline-derived CDR1 and CDR2 are SEHNR and FQNEAQ (reference sequence). The chain's CDR3 is CASSLVRGSSYNEQFF. The DNA of the CDR3 is TGTGCCAGCAGCTTAGTGCGGGGCAGCTCCTACAATGAGCAGTTCTTC.

J is TRBJ2-2 and V is TRBV4-1, with D perhaps TRBD1 (5 bases). The CDR3 runs 15 residues. V was cut by 3 bases and J by 4 bases, with 12 bases left in between. CDR1 is MGHRA and CDR2 is YSYEKL in the germline V gene. The CDR3 is CASSHGATVTGELFF. The CDR3 DNA reads as TGCGCCAGCAGCCATGGGGCGACGGTCACCGGGGAGCTGTTTTTT.

The chain recombines TRBV5-4 with TRBJ1-1, with a weak D call TRBD1 (5 bases). Germline V gives CDR1 SGHNT, CDR2 YYREEE (reference sequence). The CDR3 length is 14 residues. Trimming took off 2 bases at V and 2 bases at J, with 10 bases between the two ends. CDR3 region: CASSLGRENTEAFF. Written as DNA, the CDR3 is TGTGCCAGCAGCTTAGGCAGGGAAAACACTGAAGCTTTCTTT.

This clone was seen just once. The rearrangement joins TRBV6-5 to TRBJ2-1, with TRBD1 matching 9 bases. The V gene end was trimmed by 4 bases and the J gene end by 6 bases; junction bases not matched to a gene: 4. CDR3 length: 14 residues. Germline CDR1 is MNHEY and CDR2 is SVGAGI. The CDR3 DNA follows: TGTGCCAGCAGTTTCCGACAGGGGGTCAATGAGCAGTTCTTC. It is translated as CASSFRQGVNEQFF.

The chain carries TRBV9 and TRBJ2-3; 9 bases match TRBD2. CDR3 length equals 15 residues. Germline trimming cut 3 bases from V and 0 bases from J; bases unmatched to any gene: 2. Germline loops: CDR1 SGDLS, CDR2 YYNGEE. The DNA for the CDR3 is TGTGCCAGCAGCGCTAGCGGGGTCAGCACAGATACGCAGTATTTT. Amino acid sequence: CASSASGVSTDTQYF.

Only a few counts were recorded for this clone. The chain uses TRBV18 and TRBJ1-5, with a weak D call TRBD1 (5 bases). Germline V gene sequence: CDR1 KGHSH, CDR2 LQKENI. V was shortened by 1 base and J by 0 bases, with 13 bases between the two germline ends. CDR3 size: 17 residues. CDR3 protein: CASSPRSRADSNQPQHF. CDR3 in DNA: TGTGCCAGCTCACCACGATCCAGGGCCGATAGCAATCAGCCCCAGCATTTT.

The gene calls are TRBV29-1 and TRBJ2-3; no reliable D call. Germline-derived CDR1 and CDR2 are SQVTM and ANQGSEA. This CDR3 is built from 14 residues. The germline V and J ends were trimmed by 3 bases and 6 bases, with 16 bases remaining between them. The CDR3 DNA is TGCAGCGTTGATCCGGGTGGAGTAGTGGATACGCAGTATTTT. It translates to CSVDPGGVVDTQYF.

The count of this clone is one. The chain is built from TRBV5-1 and TRBJ2-1; 8 positions agree with TRBD2. V was pared by 2 bases and J by 2 bases, with 3 bases of the junction left unmatched. Germline-derived CDR1 and CDR2 are SGHRS and YFSETQ. This CDR3 spans 15 amino acids. Written as DNA, the CDR3 is TGCGCCAGCAGCTTACCGGGAGGGCCCTACAATGAGCAGTTCTTC. This translates into CASSLPGGPYNEQFF.

This clone was seen only a few times. This chain uses TRBV6-5 with TRBJ1-1, with D possibly matching TRBD1 (6 bases). The length of the CDR3 is 12 residues. Germline V CDR1 and CDR2: MNHEY, SVGAGI. The V end lost 0 bases, the J end lost 10 bases, and 9 bases lay between the germline ends. The CDR3 DNA follows: TGTGCCAGCAGTTACTCGTCAGGGGCAGCTTTCTTT. It yields the protein CASSYSSGAAFF.

The rearrangement joins TRBV29-1 to TRBJ2-1; TRBD1 matches at 7 bases. Germline-derived CDR1 and CDR2 are SQVTM and ANQGSEA. The ends lost 5 bases at V and 4 bases at J; junction bases unmatched: 11. The length of the CDR3 is 15 residues. The CDR3 nucleotides are TGCAGCGTTTACTTACAGGGGTCCTCTTACAATGAGCAGTTCTTC. It translates to CSVYLQGSSYNEQFF.

The chain carries TRBV30 and TRBJ2-2; D perhaps matches TRBD1 (6 bases). Germline V gene data show CDR1 as GTSNPN and CDR2 as SVGIG (reference sequence). The CDR3 length is 13 residues. Trimming pared 7 bases from V and 2 bases from J, leaving 11 bases between. The CDR3 bases are TGTGCCTTTTTGGGACACAACACCGGGGAGCTGTTTTTT. Protein product: CAFLGHNTGELFF.

This chain joins TRBV19 and TRBJ2-7; D may be TRBD1 (5 bases). The V gene lost 4 bases and the J gene lost 3 bases, with 13 bases spanning the gap. This CDR3 region has 14 residues. Germline loops: CDR1 LNHDA, CDR2 SQIVND (reference sequence). The CDR3, as DNA: TGTGCCAGTAGTACCCGACAGAATTACTACGAGCAGTACTTC. This codes for CASSTRQNYYEQYF.

This rearrangement joins TRBV28 to TRBJ1-2; D is uncertain. V was cut by 3 bases and J by 2 bases, with 7 bases left in between. Germline lookup yields CDR1 MDHEN and CDR2 SYDVKM. The CDR3 is made up of 13 amino acids. CDR3 amino acids: CASSFRLNYGYTF. The CDR3 DNA reads TGTGCCAGCAGTTTCCGGTTAAACTATGGCTACACCTTC.

This chain links TRBV10-3 with TRBJ1-5, with D possibly TRBD1 on 6 matching bases. This CDR3 is 13 amino acids long. V was cut by 5 bases and J by 2 bases, with 7 bases left in between. The germline V gene encodes CDR1 ENHRY and CDR2 SYGVKD. CDR3 loop: CAISRTGNQPQHF. The CDR3 DNA is TGTGCCATCAGTAGGACAGGCAATCAGCCCCAGCATTTT.

V gene TRBV19 combines with J gene TRBJ2-3, with no clear D. The CDR3 is made up of 14 amino acids. The V and J ends lost 4 bases and 0 bases respectively, with 8 bases between them. The germline gives CDR1 LNHDA, CDR2 SQIVND (reference sequence). The CDR3 DNA sequence: TGTGCCAGTAGTACCCCAGGTAGCACAGATACGCAGTATTTT. Translating it yields CASSTPGSTDTQYF.

This clone was recorded only once. The V and J genes are TRBV5-6 and TRBJ2-3; 9 nucleotides line up with TRBD1. Losses at the gene ends were 2 bases for V and 1 base for J; bases not matched to a gene: 5. In germline, CDR1 is SGHDT, CDR2 YYEEEE. The CDR3 has 16 residues. DNA for the CDR3: TGTGCCAGCAGCTTAAAGGGGGACAGGGGCACAGATACGCAGTATTTT. Its protein product is CASSLKGDRGTDTQYF.

The chain has TRBV2 and TRBJ2-1; TRBD2 matches 10 bases. With V trimmed by 2 bases and J by 7 bases, 5 bases remained unmatched. Per the germline V gene, CDR1 is SNHLY and CDR2 is FYNNEI. This CDR3 has 15 residues. CDR3 protein: CASSEIAGGFNEQFF. In DNA form, the CDR3 reads TGTGCCAGCAGTGAAATAGCGGGAGGATTTAATGAGCAGTTCTTC.